This TCR beta chain is from a study of memory CD4+ T cells and cytomegalovirus serostatus. Background on the study: This sample comes from healthy Belgian adults, several CMV seropositive, roughly 22 seronegative.

As regards this clone: The antigen is not known.

Profiling relied on immunoSEQ multiplex PCR, and the TCRdb table lists in-frame clones only, not all of them. This table has over 45,000 clones, more than 65% appearing once. CDR1 and CDR2 (germline): MGHDK, SYGVNS. The CDR3 sequence is 15 residues long. The V end was cut by 3 bases, the J end by 3 bases, with 14 bases between. Single viable CD3+CD4+CD8-CD45RO+ cells were sorted as the memory CD4+ T cells. CMV serostatus came from serum IgG against pp150, pp28, p38, p52. General study points: Suggested: most of the CMV-linked TCR signature lies in CD4+ memory cells. CD4+ memory repertoires contained 67 of 164 reported CMV TCRbeta sequences.

Input material: memory CD4+ T cells from blood. V and J are TRBV25-1 and TRBJ1-2; the D is unclear. The TCR originated in an adult in good health and CMV-seronegative. Some clones in this sample may be carry-over from other donors' samples. The CDR3 region has the DNA TGTGCCAGCAGTGAGGCAGGCGTATCCGACTATGGCTACACCTTC. It yields the protein CASSEAGVSDYGYTF.